The 14 T cell receptor beta chains reported below all come from one sample, sequenced in a study of cytomegalovirus exposure and HLA in healthy donors. PCR used 60 Vbeta primers and 13 Jbeta primers. Libraries were prepared by immunoSEQ multiplex PCR; TCRdb keeps only in-frame clonotypes and omits some of them. The table has more than 95,000 clones, roughly 74% seen once. The specimen sequenced was PBMCs. All receptors come from a female donor in good health and CMV-seropositive.

This chain links TRBV11-3 with TRBJ1-1; D is perhaps TRBD1 (6 bases). Germline CDR1 is SGHNT and CDR2 is YENEEA. Trimming took 1 base from V and 5 from J, leaving 8 bases between them. The CDR3 runs to 13 residues. The chain's CDR3 is CASSLVQGTEAFF. CDR3 nucleotide sequence: TGTGCCAGCAGCTTAGTCCAGGGGACTGAAGCTTTCTTT.

This rearrangement joins TRBV25-1 to TRBJ1-2; D not resolved. The length of the CDR3 is 16 residues. Per the germline V gene, CDR1 is MGHDK and CDR2 is SYGVNS. Trimming pared 0 bases from V and 5 bases from J, leaving 16 bases between. The CDR3 bases are TGTGCCAGCAGTGAATATACCGCGAGGAAGAAGTATGGCTACACCTTC. It translates to CASSEYTARKKYGYTF.

This clone appeared once. One end of the junction is discordant with germline, which a read error may explain. The chain has TRBV7-9 and TRBJ1-2, with TRBD1 as a possible D gene (5 bases). The CDR3 consists of 12 residues. Germline values: CDR1 SEHNR, CDR2 FQNEAQ (reference sequence). The CDR3 bases are TGTGCCAGCAGCTTAGGAGCAGGGCCCGCCCTCTTC. It codes for CASSLGAGPALF.

This clone was observed once. The rearrangement links TRBV5-6 to TRBJ2-5; 10 bases fit TRBD1. The CDR3 loop spans 14 amino acids. Germline-derived CDR1 and CDR2 are SGHDT and YYEEEE. V shed 4 bases, J shed 3 bases, and the junction held 3 bases outside the gene matches. The DNA for the CDR3 is TGTGCCAGCAGCCCCGGGACAGGGGAAGAGACCCAGTACTTC. This codes for CASSPGTGEETQYF.

This clone was observed a single time. V is TRBV10-3 and J is TRBJ1-5; D is perhaps TRBD1 (6 bases). The CDR3 totals 14 residues. The V gene's germline CDR1 is ENHRY and CDR2 SYGVKD. The V gene lost 6 bases and the J gene lost 7 bases, with 16 bases spanning the gap. The CDR3 DNA follows: TGTGCCATCAGCGGGGACAAAGGGACCCAGCCCCAGCATTTT. Protein: CAISGDKGTQPQHF.

V gene TRBV6-1 combines with J gene TRBJ1-6, with TRBD1 identical over 7 bases. Germline V gene data show CDR1 as MNHNS and CDR2 as SASEGT. With 5 bases clipped from V and 9 bases from J, the junction kept 10 bases outside the gene matches. The CDR3 is 15 amino acids. As DNA, the CDR3 is TGTGCCAGCAGTCACGACAGGGAAATCGGTTCACCCCTCCACTTT. It is translated as CASSHDREIGSPLHF.

V and J are TRBV25-1 and TRBJ2-2, with D possibly matching TRBD1 (6 bases). Between the trimmed V and J ends, which lost 3 bases and 0 bases, there was a span of 14 bases. Germline CDR1 is MGHDK and CDR2 is SYGVNS. The CDR3 totals 17 residues. CDR3 residues: CASSDPPGHTNTGELFF. For the CDR3, the DNA is TGTGCCAGCAGTGACCCCCCGGGACACACGAACACCGGGGAGCTGTTTTTT.

This clone is a singleton in its sample. The chain recombines TRBV28 with TRBJ2-7; 7 nucleotides line up with TRBD1. The CDR3 is 15 amino acids. Germline V gene data show CDR1 as MDHEN and CDR2 as SYDVKM. V lost 6 bases, J lost 3 bases, and 11 bases stayed unmatched. The CDR3 here is CASSTRQGPHYEQYF. CDR3 DNA: TGTGCCAGCAGCACCCGACAGGGTCCACACTACGAGCAGTACTTC.

This chain uses TRBV2 with TRBJ2-3; no clear D. V gave up 6 bases and J gave up 2 bases, with 9 bases separating them. Germline V gene lookup returns CDR1 SNHLY and CDR2 FYNNEI. The CDR3 length is 13 residues. CDR3 DNA: TGTGCCAGCAGAAAGACTCCCACAGATACGCAGTATTTT. Translation: CASRKTPTDTQYF. The whole variable domain, filled in from reference TRBV2 and TRBJ2-3, reads EPEVTQTPSHQVTQMGQEVILRCVPISNHLYFYWYRQILGQKVEFLVSFYNNEISEKSEIFDDQFSVERPDGSNFTLKIRSTKLEDSAMYFCASRKTPTDTQYFGPGTRLTVL.

The genes are TRBV30 and TRBJ1-5; D is unclear. V gave up 2 bases and J gave up 4 bases, with 18 bases separating them. This CDR3 region has 16 residues. Germline CDR1 reads GTSNPN; CDR2 reads SVGIG (reference sequence). CDR3 nucleotides: TGTGCCTGGAGTCCCGGGTCCCAGTCGGGAAATCAGCCCCAGCATTTT. It specifies CAWSPGSQSGNQPQHF.

This chain connects TRBV4-2 to TRBJ1-4, with 9 bases lining up with TRBD1. Germline loops: CDR1 LGHNA, CDR2 YNFKEQ. J lost 4 bases, V lost 4 bases, and 4 bases had no gene match. This CDR3 is 15 amino acids long. CDR3 DNA sequence: TGTGCCAGCAGCCCTCGACAGGGGGATAATGAAAAACTGTTTTTT. This sequence encodes CASSPRQGDNEKLFF.

This clone was detected only a few times. V gene TRBV28 combines with J gene TRBJ1-1; 10 bases align to TRBD1. The CDR3 has 15 residues. Germline CDR1 reads MDHEN; CDR2 reads SYDVKM. With 5 bases clipped from V and 8 bases from J, the junction kept 11 bases outside the gene matches. The chain's CDR3 is CASSGSDRGPSEAFF. The CDR3 region has the DNA TGTGCCAGCAGTGGGTCAGACAGGGGGCCTTCGGAAGCTTTCTTT.

This clone was found a few times. CDR3 coding DNA: TGTGCCAGCAGCAGACAGTCGTCGGGGGCCAACGTCCTGACTTTC. It specifies CASSRQSSGANVLTF. J is TRBJ2-6 and V is TRBV25-1; perhaps TRBD1 as D (5 bases). The length of the CDR3 is 15 residues. V lost 6 bases to trimming and J lost 4 bases, with 13 bases between them. The V gene's germline CDR1 is MGHDK and CDR2 SYGVNS.

The chain is built from TRBV19 and TRBJ1-5; TRBD1 is a possible D gene (6 bases). Germline V gene sequence: CDR1 LNHDA, CDR2 SQIVND (reference sequence). The CDR3 spans 15 residues. Trimming stripped 6 bases from V and 4 bases from J, with 16 bases between. As DNA, the CDR3 is TGTGCCAGTAGGTTATCCAGGGGCCCTAATCAGCCCCAGCATTTT. Its translation: CASRLSRGPNQPQHF. Variable domain in full (rest from reference TRBV19 and TRBJ1-5): DGGITQSPKYLFRKEGQNVTLSCEQNLNHDAMYWYRQDPGQGLRLIYYSQIVNDFQKGDIAEGYSVSREKKESFPLTVTSAQKNPTAFYLCASRLSRGPNQPQHFGDGTRLSIL.